This T cell receptor beta chain stems from a study of cytomegalovirus exposure and HLA in healthy donors. General observations from the study: Reportedly, fewer N-insertions than the approximately 700-donor mean appeared in an Asian-associated ancestry cluster in a later analysis.

Vbeta (60) and Jbeta (13) primers were used in the PCR. Original methodology: Roughly 12 million of 80 million to 85 million unique TCR beta chains were shared, per a later count. Assay: immunoSEQ multiplex PCR; the TCRdb copy retains only in-frame clones and omits some. V and J calls and clone size follow that table, whereas D and trimming were derived from the DNA. The repertoire holds approximately 150,000 clones, around 78% seen once, with 13% in the top ten. V trimming: 1 base; J trimming: 5 bases; junction bases outside the gene matches: 10. Per the germline V gene, CDR1 is SGHRS and CDR2 is YFSETQ. This CDR3 region has 17 residues. Note on this clone: Its antigen remains unidentified.

Material for sequencing was PBMCs. The TCR comes from a woman aged 50 to 65 in good health and CMV-seropositive. The V and J genes are TRBV5-1 and TRBJ2-7; 12 bases line up with TRBD1. The CDR3 sequence: CASSLRSRDRGHNEQYF. The CDR3 nucleotides read TGCGCCAGCAGCTTGAGGTCCCGGGACAGGGGGCACAACGAGCAGTACTTC.